These 24 T cell receptor beta chains share one sample of origin, sequenced in a study of blood T cell repertoires in COVID-19. Assay: immunoSEQ multiplex PCR; the TCRdb copy retains only in-frame clones and omits some. This table has more than 110,000 clones, roughly 90% appearing once. The sample consisted of peripheral blood. These receptors came from a man aged 50 to 60 with active or convalescent COVID-19.

In nucleotides, the CDR3 is TGCGCCAGCAGCTATGGACAGCCTAGCACAGATACGCAGTATTTT. This gives the protein CASSYGQPSTDTQYF. The gene calls are TRBV5-1 and TRBJ2-3, with a possible D match to TRBD1 (6 bases). The CDR3 spans 15 residues. Germline CDR1 and CDR2: SGHRS and YFSETQ. The V end lost 3 bases, the J end lost 0 bases, and 11 bases lay between the germline ends.

The J gene is TRBJ1-1, the V gene TRBV6-5, with 7 bases lining up with TRBD1. Germline values: CDR1 MNHEY, CDR2 SVGAGI. V lost 6 bases and J lost 1; bases outside the gene matches: 8. CDR3 length: 15 residues. CDR3 region: CASSRESGGNTEAFF. The CDR3 DNA is TGTGCCAGCAGCCGCGAGTCAGGGGGGAACACTGAAGCTTTCTTT.

This clone was seen more than once but under ten times. The chain links TRBV5-4 to TRBJ1-1, with D tentatively TRBD1 (5 bases). The V end lost 4 bases, the J end lost 0 bases, and 10 bases lay between the germline ends. The CDR3 totals 14 residues. Germline assignment: CDR1 SGHNT and CDR2 YYREEE (reference sequence). The CDR3 DNA reads TGTGCCAGCAGCCCACAGGTAGTGAACACTGAAGCTTTCTTT. Its translation is CASSPQVVNTEAFF.

The J gene is TRBJ1-2, the V gene TRBV29-1; D might be TRBD1 (6 bases). Deletions cut 6 bases from V and 2 bases from J, with 16 bases between. This CDR3 comprises 14 residues. Looked up from germline, CDR1 is SQVTM and CDR2 is ANQGSEA. CDR3 DNA: TGCAGCGTAGAACTGGACAGCTCCAACTATGGCTACACCTTC. This sequence encodes CSVELDSSNYGYTF. The full variable domain, rest sourced from reference TRBV29-1 and TRBJ1-2, is SAVISQKPSRDICQRGTSLTIQCQVDSQVTMMFWYRQQPGQSLTLIATANQGSEATYESGFVIDKFPISRPNLTFSTLTVSNMSPEDSSIYLCSVELDSSNYGYTFGSGTRLTVV.

CDR3 protein: CASREGDNSPLHF. The CDR3 nucleotides read TGTGCCAGCAGAGAAGGGGATAATTCACCCCTCCACTTT. This rearrangement joins TRBV6-4 to TRBJ1-6; tentative D call: TRBD1 (5 bases). The CDR3 spans 13 residues. Germline V gene sequence: CDR1 MRHNA, CDR2 SNTAGT. V was pared by 6 bases and J by 5 bases, with 8 bases between.

This clone was seen a single time. V and J are TRBV27 and TRBJ2-7, with D possibly TRBD2 on 6 matching bases. CDR1 is MNHEY, CDR2 SMNVEV, per germline (reference sequence). There are 14 residues in the CDR3. V was pared by 7 bases and J by 3 bases, with 16 bases between. The CDR3 loop is CASKGIAEGYEQYF. The CDR3 DNA sequence: TGTGCCAGCAAAGGAATAGCGGAGGGCTACGAGCAGTACTTC.

This chain links TRBV18 with TRBJ2-1; maybe TRBD1 (5 bases). CDR1 and CDR2 from the germline V gene are KGHSH and LQKENI. Trimming left V 6 bases short and J 8 bases short, with 17 bases between. This CDR3 has 14 residues. The CDR3 protein is CASSPRDRVDEQFF. CDR3 coding DNA: TGTGCCAGCTCGCCCAGGGATCGCGTGGATGAGCAGTTCTTC.

The chain couples TRBV5-8 to TRBJ2-2, with 9 bases identical to TRBD1. Germline CDR1 is SGHTS and CDR2 is YDEGEE. This CDR3 has 16 amino acids. Losses at the gene ends were 7 bases for V and 4 bases for J; bases not matched to a gene: 11. The DNA for the CDR3 is TGTGCCAGCGCTAAAACCGGGACAGGGAGCACCGGGGAGCTGTTTTTT. Protein: CASAKTGTGSTGELFF.

The chain uses TRBV5-5 and TRBJ2-5; 9 bases are shared with TRBD2. The CDR3 is made up of 18 amino acids. Germline assignment: CDR1 SGHKS and CDR2 YYEKEE (reference sequence). V trimming: 2 bases; J trimming: 1 base; junction bases outside the gene matches: 12. DNA for the CDR3: TGTGCCAGCAGCTTCGGCGGGAGGGCCCGGAGACCCCAAGAGACCCAGTACTTC. Encoded protein: CASSFGGRARRPQETQYF. Full variable domain (outside the CDR3, taken from reference TRBV5-5 and TRBJ2-5): DAGVTQSPTHLIKTRGQQVTLRCSPISGHKSVSWYQQVLGQGPQFIFQYYEKEERGRGNFPDRFSARQFPNYSSELNVNALLLGDSALYLCASSFGGRARRPQETQYFGPGTRLLVL.

Only a few counts were recorded for this clone. The chain employs TRBV5-4 and TRBJ2-7, with 7 bases that match TRBD1. CDR1 is SGHNT, CDR2 YYREEE, per germline (reference sequence). This CDR3 region has 13 residues. The trim removed 1 base at V and 3 bases at J, leaving 1 base unmatched. Here the CDR3 reads CASSLTGDYEQYF. CDR3 nucleotide sequence: TGTGCCAGCAGCTTGACAGGGGACTACGAGCAGTACTTC.

The gene calls are TRBV7-9 and TRBJ2-7; 8 bases map to TRBD1. In germline, CDR1 is SEHNR, CDR2 FQNEAQ (reference sequence). J gave up 5 bases and V 5 bases, and 5 bases lay outside the gene matches. CDR3 length: 13 residues. Here the CDR3 reads CASSVTTGDEQYF. As DNA, the CDR3 is TGTGCCAGCAGCGTAACGACAGGGGACGAGCAGTACTTC.

This clone was observed once. V and J are TRBV20-1 and TRBJ2-3; D possibly corresponds to TRBD1 (6 bases). V lost 6 bases and J 2 bases, leaving 18 bases between the germline ends. The CDR3 sequence is 15 residues long. Germline CDR1 DFQATT, CDR2 SNEGSKA (reference sequence). This chain's CDR3 is CSASSWGPHTDTQYF. The CDR3 region has the DNA TGCAGTGCCAGTTCGTGGGGGCCACACACAGATACGCAGTATTTT.

This clone was seen once. The rearrangement links TRBV11-2 to TRBJ1-4; 9 bases line up with TRBD1. This CDR3 contains 14 residues. Trimming at V came to 5 bases and at J to 6 bases, leaving 4 bases not matched to a gene. Germline CDR1 SGHAT, CDR2 FQNNGV. CDR3 sequence reads: CASSKTGGYEKLFF. CDR3 nucleotide sequence: TGTGCCAGCAGCAAAACAGGGGGCTATGAAAAACTGTTTTTT.

The gene calls are TRBV28 and TRBJ2-3; 9 nucleotides match TRBD2. This CDR3 has 17 residues. Trimming cost V 1 base and J 1 base; bases outside gene matches: 6. CDR1 and CDR2 (germline): MDHEN, SYDVKM. CDR3 sequence: CASSLSGGRAGTDTQYF. For the CDR3, the DNA is TGTGCCAGCAGTTTATCCGGCGGGAGGGCCGGCACAGATACGCAGTATTTT.

This chain links TRBV6-6 with TRBJ1-1, with D possibly matching TRBD1 (6 bases). This CDR3 region has 13 residues. CDR1 and CDR2 (germline): MNHNY, SVGAGI (reference sequence). V was clipped by 10 bases and J by 1 base, with 13 bases between them. CDR3 nucleotide sequence: TGTGCCACCTCAACAGGGACGAACACTGAAGCTTTCTTT. Protein: CATSTGTNTEAFF.

In DNA form, the CDR3 reads TGTGCCTGGAGTGTTGGAGCTTCGGCTACCCAGTACTTC. The encoded protein is CAWSVGASATQYF. The chain carries TRBV30 and TRBJ2-5, with D unresolved. The CDR3 sequence is 13 residues long. Trimming removed 0 bases at V and 8 bases at J, with 13 bases between. CDR1 is GTSNPN and CDR2 is SVGIG in the germline V gene (reference sequence).

The chain links TRBV6-5 to TRBJ1-3; 7 bases are a match to TRBD1. Germline assignment: CDR1 MNHEY and CDR2 SVGAGI. There are 15 residues in the CDR3. Losses at the gene ends were 6 bases for V and 2 bases for J; bases not matched to a gene: 7. The CDR3 DNA reads as TGTGCCAGCAGGCCTAGGGGGCGGGCTGGAAACACCATATATTTT. Protein sequence: CASRPRGRAGNTIYF.

This clone was counted between two and nine times. The J gene is TRBJ2-7, the V gene TRBV10-3; 8 positions match TRBD2. This CDR3 comprises 17 residues. Germline V gene lookup returns CDR1 ENHRY and CDR2 SYGVKD. Losses at the gene ends were 4 bases for V and 5 bases for J; bases not matched to a gene: 16. CDR3 in amino acids: CAISAGPVAGPAHEQYF. The CDR3 nucleotides are TGTGCCATCAGTGCAGGGCCGGTAGCGGGGCCCGCCCACGAGCAGTACTTC.

This clone was counted a few times. The rearrangement links TRBV6-5 to TRBJ2-4, with 8 bases fitting TRBD1. The CDR3 runs 15 residues. CDR1 and CDR2 (germline): MNHEY, SVGAGI. J was trimmed by 0 bases and V by 10 bases; bases with no gene match: 8. CDR3 bases: TGTGCCATAAGGACAGGGCCTTTAGCCAAAAACATTCAGTACTTC. Translated: CAIRTGPLAKNIQYF.

This chain uses TRBV18 with TRBJ2-1, with 8 bases that match TRBD1. The V and J ends lost 0 bases and 8 bases, in that order; junction bases with no gene match: 6. The CDR3 spans 15 residues. CDR1 and CDR2 from the germline V gene are KGHSH and LQKENI. The CDR3 region is CASSPPNQGAYEQFF. The CDR3 DNA sequence: TGTGCCAGCTCACCACCGAACCAGGGGGCCTATGAGCAGTTCTTC. The whole variable domain, remainder taken from reference TRBV18 and TRBJ2-1, is NAGVMQNPRHLVRRRGQEARLRCSPMKGHSHVYWYRQLPEEGLKFMVYLQKENIIDESGMPKERFSAEFPKEGPSILRIQQVVRGDSAAYFCASSPPNQGAYEQFFGPGTRLTVL.

The V gene is TRBV18, the J gene TRBJ1-2; no clear D gene. Trimming took 2 bases from V and 4 from J, leaving 11 bases between them. Per germline, CDR1 KGHSH and CDR2 LQKENI. The CDR3 consists of 14 residues. The CDR3 DNA reads TGTGCCAGCTCACCATCAGAAAAATTCTATGGCTACACCTTC. This encodes CASSPSEKFYGYTF.

This chain connects TRBV19 to TRBJ1-6, with 7 bases that match TRBD1. Germline V lookup: CDR1 LNHDA, CDR2 SQIVND (reference sequence). Trimming at V came to 4 bases and at J to 7 bases, leaving 7 bases not matched to a gene. The CDR3 is 15 residues long. The CDR3 spells CASSTSGTVNSPLHF. The DNA for the CDR3 is TGTGCCAGTAGTACCTCCGGGACAGTGAATTCACCCCTCCACTTT. Complete variable domain (other parts from reference TRBV19 and TRBJ1-6): DGGITQSPKYLFRKEGQNVTLSCEQNLNHDAMYWYRQDPGQGLRLIYYSQIVNDFQKGDIAEGYSVSREKKESFPLTVTSAQKNPTAFYLCASSTSGTVNSPLHFGNGTRLTVT.

This clone occurred once. The rearrangement uses TRBV9 and TRBJ2-3; 7 bases align to TRBD2. CDR3 length: 16 amino acids. V dropped 4 bases and J dropped 0; count of bases not matched to a gene: 8. Per germline, CDR1 SGDLS and CDR2 YYNGEE. CDR3 amino acids: CASSPFGGGSTDTQYF. In DNA form, the CDR3 reads TGTGCCAGCAGCCCCTTTGGGGGAGGGAGCACAGATACGCAGTATTTT. The whole variable domain, remainder taken from reference TRBV9 and TRBJ2-3, is DSGVTQTPKHLITATGQRVTLRCSPRSGDLSVYWYQQSLDQGLQFLIQYYNGEERAKGNILERFSAQQFPDLHSELNLSSLELGDSALYFCASSPFGGGSTDTQYFGPGTRLTVL.

The chain recombines TRBV5-6 with TRBJ2-5; D is perhaps TRBD1 (6 bases). CDR3 size: 12 residues. Trimming took 4 bases from V and 9 from J, leaving 13 bases between them. From germline, CDR1 is SGHDT and CDR2 YYEEEE. CDR3 bases: TGTGCCAGCAGCGAAGGGGGTTTGTCCCAGTACTTC. Translation gives CASSEGGLSQYF.